This T cell receptor (beta chain) was documented in a study of shared clonotypes between healthy human individuals. The study, taken as a whole, reports: Sorted-subset sequencing, rarefaction showed, was incomplete despite large depth.

Comments on this clone: Its matching antigen is unknown.

Per germline, CDR1 WNHNN and CDR2 SYGVQD (reference sequence). The CDR3 loop spans 13 amino acids. After removal of 8 bases from V and 7 bases from J, the junction contained 9 bases not matched to a gene. TCRdb's table, derived via immunoSEQ multiplex PCR, lists solely in-frame clones and lacks some. The sample lists about 1 million clones, more than 60% occurring once. The sequenced sample consisted of memory CD4+ T cells sorted from blood. Documented subset: CD45RA-negative fraction. The sequence was obtained from a man aged 18 to 35 in good health. The V gene is TRBV10-1, the J gene TRBJ2-7; 9 bases agree with TRBD1. CDR3 bases: TGCGCCAGCCCTAGACAGGGGGTAGGGGAGCAGTACTTC. It codes for CASPRQGVGEQYF.